Shown below are 30 T cell receptor beta chains from a single sample sequenced in a study of metastatic and nonmetastatic thyroid tumors. The entire patient cohort was treatment-naive prior to thyroid surgery. TCRdb re-called clones via MiXCR from the PCR reads. The data hold roughly 15,000 clones, with about 12% observed a single time. Sequencing was done on a sample of blood. These receptors all come from a female donor with papillary thyroid cancer or a benign thyroid nodule (not recorded which). Some clones in this sample may be carry-over from other donors' samples.

This clone occurred many times. The chain is built from TRBV9 and TRBJ1-1, with a tentative D call TRBD1 (5 bases). The CDR3 length is 14 residues. Trimming stripped 3 bases from V and 6 bases from J, with 15 bases between. In germline, CDR1 is SGDLS, CDR2 YYNGEE. CDR3 nucleotide sequence: TGTGCCAGCAGCGGGATCGGGGCGGGCGCTGAAGCTTTCTTT. Its protein is CASSGIGAGAEAFF.

The table lists this clone with many counts. The chain recombines TRBV11-3 with TRBJ2-3, with D possibly called TRBD1 or TRBD2 (6 bases each). The CDR3 has 18 amino acids. The V end lost 0 bases, the J end lost 0 bases, and 16 bases lay between the germline ends. Germline V CDR1 and CDR2: SGHNT, YENEEA. The CDR3 sequence is CASSLEGGPKVSTDTQYF. As DNA, the CDR3 is TGTGCCAGCAGCTTAGAAGGGGGGCCCAAGGTGAGCACAGATACGCAGTATTTT.

This clone occurred many times. The rearrangement joins TRBV6-5 to TRBJ1-4; 8 positions agree with TRBD1. Trimming at V came to 0 bases and at J to 7 bases, leaving 10 bases not matched to a gene. CDR3 length: 17 residues. The germline V gene encodes CDR1 MNHEY and CDR2 SVGAGI. The CDR3 DNA is TGTGCCAGCAGTTACTCGAAAAACAGGGGGATAGGTGAAAAACTGTTTTTT. Protein product: CASSYSKNRGIGEKLFF.

This clone has more than one count but fewer than ten. Sequence at one end of the junction differs from germline and may be a read error. The genes are TRBV2 and TRBJ1-1; no definite D call. Germline V gives CDR1 SNHLY, CDR2 FYNNEI. This CDR3 comprises 15 residues. CDR3 in amino acids: CASRGRVTTPPEAFF. As DNA, the CDR3 is TGTGCCAGCAGAGGGAGAGTGACCACCCCCCCTGAAGCCTTCTTT.

This clone was seen more than once but under ten times. The junction shows a germline mismatch at one end, possibly a read error. This chain connects TRBV6-2 or TRBV6-3 to TRBJ2-7; possible D gene TRBD1, 6 bases. Germline assignment: CDR1 MNHEY and CDR2 SVGEGT. The CDR3 length is 14 residues. The CDR3 loop is CASDQGHGTYGQYF. CDR3 sequence (DNA): TGTGCCAGCGATCAGGGACACGGTACCTACGGGCAGTACTTC.

This clone showed up many times. V and J are TRBV7-2 and TRBJ1-2; D possibly corresponds to TRBD1 (6 bases). This CDR3 is 13 amino acids long. The germline CDR1 and CDR2 sequences are SGHTA and FQGNSA. The V end lost 5 bases, the J end lost 6 bases, and 13 bases lay between the germline ends. CDR3 nucleotide sequence: TGTGCCAGCAGCCCGAGGGCAGGGGATGGCTACACCTTC. It yields the protein CASSPRAGDGYTF.

This clone occurred a few times. V usage is TRBV28 and J usage is TRBJ1-2, with D unresolved. Trimming took 5 bases from V and 2 from J, leaving 6 bases between them. CDR3 length: 12 residues. Looked up from germline, CDR1 is MDHEN and CDR2 is SYDVKM. The CDR3 reads CASSPRNYGYTF. The DNA for the CDR3 is TGTGCCAGCAGTCCCAGAAACTATGGCTACACCTTC.

This clone was counted a few times. This chain uses TRBV15 with TRBJ1-2, with 8 bases lining up with TRBD1. The CDR3 totals 16 residues. Germline trimming cut 3 bases from V and 2 bases from J; bases unmatched to any gene: 8. Per germline, CDR1 LNHNV and CDR2 YYDKDF (reference sequence). CDR3 DNA: TGTGCCACCAGCAGGGGGGAGGCAGGGGGCAACTATGGCTACACCTTC. Encoded protein: CATSRGEAGGNYGYTF.

In this sample, this clone turned up many times. Distinct nucleotide sequences in the sample also encode this CDR3. The rearrangement uses TRBV20-1 and TRBJ2-2; D may correspond to TRBD1 or TRBD2 (5 bases each). V was trimmed by 1 base and J by 7 bases, leaving 13 bases between them. Germline V gene data show CDR1 as DFQATT and CDR2 as SNEGSKA (reference sequence). This CDR3 has 14 amino acids. This CDR3 reads CSARGDGAVGELFF. DNA for the CDR3: TGCAGTGCTAGAGGGGACGGAGCGGTCGGGGAGCTGTTTTTT.

This clone came up many times. Just one base apart from a much larger clone, this may be a read error. The genes are TRBV27 and TRBJ1-1; D ambiguous. CDR1 and CDR2 from the germline V gene are MNHEY and SMNVEV (reference sequence). The CDR3 is 15 residues long. CDR3 residues: CASSLSGNRKTEALF. The CDR3, as DNA: TGTGCCAGCAGTTTATCTGGCAACCGAAAGACTGAAGCTCTCTTT.

This clone is medium-sized in the sample. The chain links TRBV6-1 to TRBJ1-1; 10 positions match TRBD1. The germline gives CDR1 MNHNS, CDR2 SASEGT. The CDR3 covers 17 residues. V was pared by 1 base and J by 3 bases, with 8 bases of the junction left unmatched. Written as DNA, the CDR3 is TGTGCCAGCAGTGAAGTCCCGGGACAGGGGTTGGACACTGAAGCTTTCTTT. It encodes CASSEVPGQGLDTEAFF.

There are many counts of this clone. The chain employs TRBV7-3 and TRBJ1-1; D call uncertain. Trimming cost V 2 bases and J 3 bases, with 7 bases left between them. The germline CDR1 and CDR2 sequences are SGHTA and FQGTGA. The CDR3 runs 13 residues. The CDR3 DNA sequence: TGTGCCAGCAGCTTATCATGGGACACTGAAGCTTTCTTT. Translating gives CASSLSWDTEAFF.

This clone was seen many times. The V call is TRBV4-1, the J call TRBJ1-6; tentatively, D is TRBD1 (5 bases). Trimming shortened V by 0 bases and J by 7 bases, and 13 bases separated the two germline ends. Germline-derived CDR1 and CDR2 are MGHRA and YSYEKL. The CDR3 has 16 amino acids. CDR3 in amino acids: CASSQDIRGANSPLHF. CDR3 coding DNA: TGCGCCAGCAGCCAAGATATCCGGGGCGCGAATTCACCCCTCCACTTT.

This chain connects TRBV2 to TRBJ2-2, with unresolved D. CDR1 is SNHLY and CDR2 is FYNNEI in the germline V gene. There are 12 residues in the CDR3. V was cut by 6 bases and J by 4 bases, with 6 bases left in between. The CDR3 DNA reads as TGTGCCAGCAGCCTAGGCACCGGGGAGCTGTTTTTT. It codes for CASSLGTGELFF.

At least ten counts were recorded for this clone. This sample also contains other DNA sequences that code for the same CDR3. CDR3: CSARAGTGNQPQHF. CDR3 nucleotide sequence: TGCAGTGCTAGAGCCGGGACAGGCAATCAGCCCCAGCATTTT. The V call is TRBV20-1, the J call TRBJ1-5; 7 nucleotides align to TRBD1. This CDR3 is built from 14 residues. With V trimmed by 1 base and J by 2 bases, 2 bases remained unmatched. CDR1 is DFQATT and CDR2 is SNEGSKA in the germline V gene (reference sequence).

This clone is medium-sized. The chain joins TRBV6-1 to TRBJ2-7, with 7 bases identical to TRBD2. The junction had 4 bases not matched to a gene; V was cut back by 5 bases and J by 0 bases. The CDR3 sequence is 14 residues long. The germline V gene encodes CDR1 MNHNS and CDR2 SASEGT. The CDR3 DNA reads TGTGCCAGCAGTCCCGGGAGGATCTCCTACGAGCAGTACTTC. Translated: CASSPGRISYEQYF.

This clone was observed many times. The gene calls are TRBV3-1 and TRBJ2-7, with a weak D call TRBD2 (5 bases). This CDR3 region has 14 residues. V gave up 1 base and J gave up 1 base, with 8 bases separating them. Per germline, CDR1 LGHDT and CDR2 YNNKEL (reference sequence). CDR3 DNA: TGTGCCAGCAGCCAAGGTAGGACTTCCTACGAGCAGTACTTC. This gives the protein CASSQGRTSYEQYF.

Regarding this clone: Just one base apart from a much larger clone, this may be a read error. The V call is TRBV6-4, the J call TRBJ2-4; 12 nucleotides align to TRBD2. The CDR3 is 16 residues long. Trimming removed 5 bases from V and 9 bases from J; junction bases left unmatched: 11. Germline V CDR1 and CDR2: MRHNA, SNTAGT. The CDR3 reads CASSPSGGASGGIQYF. For the CDR3, the DNA is TGTGCCAGCAGTCCTAGCGGGGGGGCTTCCGGGGGCATTCAGTACTTC.

This clone has at least ten counts. The V gene is TRBV20-1, the J gene TRBJ1-3; D is undetermined. This CDR3 has 13 residues. V was pared by 4 bases and J by 0 bases, with 7 bases between. CDR1 and CDR2 from the germline V gene are DFQATT and SNEGSKA (reference sequence). CDR3 DNA sequence: TGCAGTGCTAACAAATTCTCTGGAAACACCATATATTTT. The encoded protein is CSANKFSGNTIYF.

Judged by abundance, this clone is medium-sized. The same CDR3 also results from other DNA sequences found in this sample. V usage is TRBV12-3 or TRBV12-4 and J usage is TRBJ2-2; D is unclear. V was clipped by 1 base and J by 1 base, with 10 bases between them. This CDR3 spans 16 amino acids. The CDR3 DNA is TGTGCCAGCAGTTTAGGGATGACTCTGAACACCGGGGAGCTGTTTTTT. It codes for CASSLGMTLNTGELFF.

This clone occurred many times. This sequence joins TRBV12-3 or TRBV12-4 and TRBJ2-2; possible D gene TRBD2, 6 bases. The CDR3 length is 18 residues. V lost 1 base to trimming and J lost 3 bases, with 18 bases between them. This CDR3 is CASSLVILLASDTGELFF. The CDR3 DNA reads TGTGCCAGCAGTTTAGTAATCCTGCTGGCTAGCGACACCGGGGAGCTGTTTTTT.

This clone occurred a few times. This clone may be a read error of a much larger clone one base away. It is likely a read error, because the conserved phenylalanine at the end of the CDR3 is missing. The chain links TRBV7-9 to TRBJ1-2, with D unresolved. The V gene's germline CDR1 is SEHNR and CDR2 FQNEAQ (reference sequence). The length of the CDR3 is 13 residues. Trimming left V 4 bases short and J 6 bases short, with 12 bases between. CDR3 amino acids: CASSSQTEDGYTL. The CDR3 DNA is TGTGCCAGCAGCTCCCAGACGGAGGATGGCTACACCCTC.

This clone has just a few counts. The CDR3 DNA reads as TGTGCCAGCAGTTTGGGCTACGAGCAGTACTTC. Translating it yields CASSLGYEQYF. This sequence joins TRBV28 and TRBJ2-7; no clear D gene. V dropped 3 bases and J dropped 3 bases, with 3 bases sitting between them. CDR3 length: 11 amino acids. CDR1 and CDR2 from the germline V gene are MDHEN and SYDVKM.

This clone rates as medium-sized. The rearrangement uses TRBV12-3 or TRBV12-4 and TRBJ1-2; TRBD1 aligns across 9 bases. J was trimmed by 4 bases and V by 1 base; bases with no gene match: 1. The CDR3 has 14 amino acids. The CDR3 sequence is CASSLGQGGYGYTF. In DNA form, the CDR3 reads TGTGCCAGCAGTTTAGGACAGGGGGGCTATGGCTACACCTTC.

This clone qualifies as medium-sized. This sequence joins TRBV12-3 or TRBV12-4 and TRBJ2-1; 7 nucleotides match TRBD1. This CDR3 is 15 amino acids long. V lost 2 bases to trimming and J lost 3 bases; unmatched junction nucleotides: 4. Written as DNA, the CDR3 is TGTGCCAGCAGTTTAATAGGGGGCAGCTACAATGAGCAGTTCTTC. Translated, it gives CASSLIGGSYNEQFF.

This clone was recorded at least ten times. The chain combines TRBV5-1 with TRBJ2-1; TRBD1 is a possible D gene (6 bases). The V gene lost 2 bases and the J gene lost 8 bases, with 14 bases spanning the gap. The germline gives CDR1 SGHRS, CDR2 YFSETQ. This CDR3 is 14 amino acids long. CDR3 coding DNA: TGCGCCAGCAGCTTTGGGGGCCCCGAGGATGAGCAGTTCTTC. This codes for CASSFGGPEDEQFF.

This clone is classed as medium-sized. This rearrangement joins TRBV12-3 or TRBV12-4 to TRBJ1-3, with D uncertain. CDR3 length equals 14 residues. The ends were cut back, 1 base at V and 3 bases at J, with 7 bases in the middle. The CDR3 DNA reads as TGTGCCAGCAGTTTAGGTAGGCGTGGAAACACCATATATTTT. It translates to CASSLGRRGNTIYF.

This clone was detected ten times or more. The J gene is TRBJ2-3, the V gene TRBV7-9; a possible D gene is TRBD2 (5 bases). The length of the CDR3 is 14 residues. Trimming pared 5 bases from V and 6 bases from J, leaving 15 bases between. Germline lookup yields CDR1 SEHNR and CDR2 FQNEAQ (reference sequence). CDR3 protein: CASSRKGAQDTQYF. For the CDR3, the DNA is TGTGCCAGCAGCCGGAAGGGAGCGCAGGATACGCAGTATTTT.

This clone is medium-sized within its sample. CDR3 coding DNA: TGTGCCAGTAGTATGCAGGGGATAAGGACAGATACGCAGTATTTT. This codes for CASSMQGIRTDTQYF. The chain employs TRBV19 and TRBJ2-3; perhaps TRBD1 as D (6 bases). V was pared by 3 bases and J by 3 bases, with 13 bases between. From germline, CDR1 is LNHDA and CDR2 SQIVND (reference sequence). CDR3 length: 15 residues.

By share of the sample, this clone is medium-sized. This chain links TRBV12-3 or TRBV12-4 with TRBJ1-2; tentatively, D is TRBD1 (5 bases). This CDR3 contains 16 residues. Trimming cost V 2 bases and J 2 bases, with 15 bases left between them. The CDR3 coding sequence is TGTGCCAGCAGTTTACGCATGGGGGGAACCAACTATGGCTACACCTTC. Translated, it gives CASSLRMGGTNYGYTF.